The present T cell receptor (beta chain) was sequenced within a study of blood T cell repertoires in COVID-19. Study in general: The United States, Italy and Spain provided the acute and convalescent COVID-19 samples.

Measured with immunoSEQ multiplex PCR; TCRdb has only the in-frame clones, and not every one. The sample has tens of thousands of clones; about nine tenths are singletons. Germline V gene lookup returns CDR1 SEHNR and CDR2 FQNEAQ (reference sequence). V was clipped by 5 bases and J by 2 bases, with 13 bases between them. This CDR3 has 14 amino acids. This clone has a single count. Sequences were obtained from peripheral blood. This clonotype was obtained from a man in his fifties or sixties with active or convalescent COVID-19. The chain recombines TRBV7-9 with TRBJ2-7, with D possibly matching TRBD1 (6 bases). CDR3 nucleotides: TGTGCCAGCAGCCCACGACAGGTTCCCTACGAGCAGTACTTC. Protein sequence: CASSPRQVPYEQYF.